A selection of T cell receptor beta chains follows, all from one sample in a study of blood T cell repertoires in COVID-19. Only in-frame clones appear in the TCRdb table, and some are missing; sequencing was by immunoSEQ multiplex PCR. The table has 650,000 to 800,000 clones, 85% to 90% seen once. Material for sequencing was peripheral blood. These receptors were collected from a young woman with acute or convalescent COVID-19. Both conserved end residues are part of each CDR3. The D gene is left open where the match is weak. Clone size is stated in some rows and not others, as once, few, many or a class when expanded.

-	TRBJ1-1	TRBV9	-	TGTGCCAGCAGCGTGGGGGCAGTGAACACTGAAGCTTTCTTT	CASSVGAVNTEAFF
-	TRBJ1-5	TRBV19	-	TGTGCCAGTAGTATAGCCCCGAGTGGTCAGCCCCAGCATTTT	CASSIAPSGQPQHF
-	TRBJ2-5	TRBV23-1	TRBD2	TGCGCCAGCAGTCATCCCCGGGGGGGTGCGAGGGGAGAGACCCAGTACTTC	CASSHPRGGARGETQYF
-	TRBJ2-7	TRBV4-1	-	TGCGCCAGCAGCCAAGCCCCTAGTGCGGGGCCGGCCTACGAGCAGTACTTC	CASSQAPSAGPAYEQYF
-	TRBJ1-2	TRBV6-2/TRBV6-3	-	TGTGCCAGCAGTTCCTTGGACTTAGGGCTCTATGGCTACACCTTC	CASSSLDLGLYGYTF
-	TRBJ1-5	TRBV27	-	TGTGCCAGCAGTTTGAGCAGCAATCAGCCCCAGCATTTT	CASSLSSNQPQHF
-	TRBJ2-7	TRBV4-1	TRBD1	TGCGCCAGCAGCCAAGATCATTCGGGACAGTACTACGAGCAGTACTTC	CASSQDHSGQYYEQYF
-	TRBJ2-7	TRBV5-1	TRBD1	TGCGCCAGCAGCTGGACAGGGTCAAGCTCCTACGAGCAGTACTTC	CASSWTGSSSYEQYF
-	TRBJ2-7	TRBV20-1	-	TGCAGTGCTAGAGACATGTACGAGCAGTACTTC	CSARDMYEQYF
once	TRBJ2-6	TRBV5-1	TRBD2	TGCGCCAGCAGCGGAGGGATACTAGCGGGGGGTTCCTCTGGGGCCAACGTCCTGACTTTC	CASSGGILAGGSSGANVLTF
-	TRBJ2-5	TRBV11-2	-	TGTGCCAGCAGCTTAGATCGATGGATTGGCGGGAAAGAGACCCAGTACTTC	CASSLDRWIGGKETQYF
-	TRBJ2-7	TRBV2	-	TGTGCCAGCAGTGAAGGGGGCGGGACCACCTACGAGCAGTACTTC	CASSEGGGTTYEQYF
-	TRBJ2-3	TRBV4-2	TRBD2	TGTGCCAGCAGCCTGACTTCTAGCGGTGGCACAGATACGCAGTATTTT	CASSLTSSGGTDTQYF
-	TRBJ2-3	TRBV3-1/TRBV3-2	TRBD1	TGTGCCAGCAGTCAGACAGGGAAGTTTCTAGATACGCAGTATTTT	CASSQTGKFLDTQYF
-	TRBJ2-7	TRBV7-8	TRBD1	TGTGCCAGCAGCTTAGCGAGGGGACAGGGTATACACGAGCAGTACTTC	CASSLARGQGIHEQYF
once	TRBJ2-1	TRBV9	TRBD2	TGTGCCAGCAGCGTCGGGACTAGCGGGCGGGGTGAGCAGTTCTTC	CASSVGTSGRGEQFF
-	TRBJ2-7	TRBV5-6	-	TGTGCCAGCAGCTTGGCCGTATCGGGTTACGAGCAGTACTTC	CASSLAVSGYEQYF
-	TRBJ2-2	TRBV19	TRBD1	TGTGCCAGTAAACCGACAGGGAAAAACACCGGGGAGCTGTTTTTT	CASKPTGKNTGELFF
-	TRBJ1-5	TRBV19	-	TGTGCCAGCGGGGCCGGGGGGCTCAAGGGGGCCCAGCATTTT	CASGAGGLKGAQHF
once	TRBJ1-3	TRBV6-5	TRBD1	TGTGCCAGCAGTCCGGGACAGAACACCATATATTTT	CASSPGQNTIYF
-	TRBJ1-2	TRBV18	-	TGTGCCAGCTCTTCGACCGGGATTAACTATGGCTACACCTTC	CASSSTGINYGYTF
-	TRBJ1-1	TRBV21-1	-	TGTGCCAGCAGAAGAGGCGGACAGGGAGGGACTGAAGCTTTCTTT	CASRRGGQGGTEAFF